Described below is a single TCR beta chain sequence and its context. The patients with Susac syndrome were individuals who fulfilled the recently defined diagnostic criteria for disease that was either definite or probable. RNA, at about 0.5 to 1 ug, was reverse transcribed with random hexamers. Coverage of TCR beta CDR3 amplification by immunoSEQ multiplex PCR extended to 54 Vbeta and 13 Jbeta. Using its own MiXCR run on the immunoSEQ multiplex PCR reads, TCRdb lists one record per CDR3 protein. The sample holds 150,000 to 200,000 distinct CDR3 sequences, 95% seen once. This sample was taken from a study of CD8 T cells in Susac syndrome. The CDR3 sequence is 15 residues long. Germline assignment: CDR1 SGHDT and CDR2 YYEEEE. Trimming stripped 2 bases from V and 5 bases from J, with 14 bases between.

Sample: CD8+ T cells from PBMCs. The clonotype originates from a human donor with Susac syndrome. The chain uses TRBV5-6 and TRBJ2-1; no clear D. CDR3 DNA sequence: TGTGCCAGCAGCTTATGGTGGCTGCCGGACAATGAGCAGTTCTTC. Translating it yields CASSLWWLPDNEQFF.